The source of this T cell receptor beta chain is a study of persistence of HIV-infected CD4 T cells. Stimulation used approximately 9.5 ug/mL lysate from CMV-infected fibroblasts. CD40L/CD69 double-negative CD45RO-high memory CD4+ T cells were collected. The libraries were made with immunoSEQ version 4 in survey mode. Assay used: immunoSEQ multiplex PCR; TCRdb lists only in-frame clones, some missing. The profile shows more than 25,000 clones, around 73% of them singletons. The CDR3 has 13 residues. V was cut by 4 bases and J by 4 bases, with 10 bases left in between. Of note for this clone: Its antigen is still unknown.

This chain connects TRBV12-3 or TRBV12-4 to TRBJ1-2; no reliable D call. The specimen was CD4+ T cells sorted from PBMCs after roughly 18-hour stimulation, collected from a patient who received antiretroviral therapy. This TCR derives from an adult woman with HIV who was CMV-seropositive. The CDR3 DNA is TGTGCCAGCAGTTACCGGCGGTCCTATGGCTACACCTTC. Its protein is CASSYRRSYGYTF.